The 22 T cell receptor beta chains presented below share a single source sample, sequenced in a study of long-term antiretroviral therapy in people with HIV (dated by TCRdb to 2022 to 2024). The immunoSEQ hsTCRB v3.0 assay was used at survey level resolution for TRB variable region sequencing. Drawn from immuneACCESS, this table holds only the in-frame rearrangements with V and J called that TCRdb kept. Clones are partly lost; checked studies trace under half to an unresolved V gene and leave the rest unexplained. The sample yields 20,000 to 25,000 clones; more than 70% were counted once. About 4.6% of the sample rests with the top ten. The sequences come from unsorted PBMCs, collected 1.3 years after starting antiretroviral therapy. The receptors derive from a man in his fifties or sixties with HIV.

This chain joins TRBV10-3 and TRBJ1-4; D is perhaps TRBD1 (6 bases). Germline CDR1 reads ENHRY; CDR2 reads SYGVKD. V was pared by 3 bases and J by 5 bases, with 13 bases between. The CDR3 extends over 15 amino acids. CDR3 residues: CAISEAGEGNEKLFF. The CDR3 nucleotides read TGTGCCATCAGTGAAGCAGGGGAAGGCAATGAAAAACTGTTTTTT.

The chain links TRBV12-5 to TRBJ1-6; no definite D call. Germline CDR1 and CDR2: LGHNT and FRNRAP. V was pared by 3 bases and J by 3 bases, with 9 bases between. The CDR3 has 15 residues. CDR3 amino acids: CASGLRQCYNSPLHF. The DNA of the CDR3 is TGTGCTAGTGGTTTACGGCAGTGCTATAATTCACCCCTCCACTTT.

This clone was seen a few times. The J gene is TRBJ2-7, the V gene TRBV2; 7 nucleotides agree with TRBD1. Per the germline V gene, CDR1 is SNHLY and CDR2 is FYNNEI. With V trimmed by 4 bases and J by 4 bases, 10 bases remained unmatched. The CDR3 has 15 residues. CDR3 nucleotides: TGTGCCAGCAGTGCCCTAGGGACAGCCTTATACGAGCAGTACTTC. Translating gives CASSALGTALYEQYF.

The chain employs TRBV13 and TRBJ2-7; a weak D match, TRBD1 (6 bases). Trimming removed 0 bases from V and 3 bases from J, with 9 bases in between. Germline CDR1 PRHDT, CDR2 FYEKMQ (reference sequence). CDR3 size: 14 residues. The CDR3 nucleotides are TGTGCCAGCAGCTTAGGAGGGACACTCTACGAGCAGTACTTC. Translated: CASSLGGTLYEQYF. The whole variable domain, remainder taken from reference TRBV13 and TRBJ2-7, is AAGVIQSPRHLIKEKRETATLKCYPIPRHDTVYWYQQGPGQDPQFLISFYEKMQSDKGSIPDRFSAQQFSDYHSELNMSSLELGDSALYFCASSLGGTLYEQYFGPGTRLTVT.

The genes are TRBV12-5 and TRBJ2-2; 11 bases are shared with TRBD1. The CDR3 consists of 15 residues. CDR1 LGHNT and CDR2 FRNRAP come from the germline V gene. J lost 9 bases, V lost 5 bases, and 8 bases had no gene match. CDR3 amino acids: CASGPGQGATRELFF. The CDR3 nucleotides read TGTGCTAGTGGTCCAGGACAGGGGGCGACCCGGGAGCTGTTTTTT.

The chain combines TRBV18 with TRBJ2-7, with 10 bases that match TRBD1. This CDR3 is built from 15 residues. Germline assignment: CDR1 KGHSH and CDR2 LQKENI. V was pared by 5 bases and J by 2 bases, with 6 bases of the junction left unmatched. The CDR3 reads CASSSPGTGAYEQYF. In DNA form, the CDR3 reads TGTGCCAGCTCATCTCCCGGGACAGGGGCCTACGAGCAGTACTTC.

CDR3 amino acids: CASSYPGQGRNEQFF. The CDR3 nucleotides are TGTGCCAGCAGTTATCCCGGACAGGGGCGCAATGAGCAGTTCTTC. This chain joins TRBV6-6 and TRBJ2-1; 9 bases align to TRBD1. V was pared by 3 bases and J by 6 bases, with 6 bases of the junction left unmatched. The CDR3 consists of 15 residues. Germline V gives CDR1 MNHNY, CDR2 SVGAGI (reference sequence).

V is TRBV2 and J is TRBJ2-2; D is possibly TRBD2 (6 bases). From germline, CDR1 is SNHLY and CDR2 FYNNEI. V gave up 3 bases and J gave up 7 bases, with 12 bases separating them. This CDR3 region has 14 residues. As DNA, the CDR3 is TGTGCCAGCAGTGAGATGCGGGGCGGCGGGGAGCTGTTTTTT. Translated: CASSEMRGGGELFF.

The rearrangement joins TRBV7-9 to TRBJ2-7, with D maybe TRBD2 (5 bases). This CDR3 has 14 residues. CDR1 and CDR2 (germline): SEHNR, FQNEAQ (reference sequence). Deletions cut 6 bases from V and 7 bases from J, with 19 bases between. The CDR3 region is CASRTPGGRAEQYF. CDR3 in DNA: TGTGCCAGCAGGACCCCCGGAGGACGGGCTGAGCAGTACTTC.

The chain is built from TRBV30 and TRBJ1-3; D gene uncertain. The CDR3 consists of 15 residues. The V and J ends lost 3 bases and 0 bases respectively, with 12 bases between them. In germline, CDR1 is GTSNPN, CDR2 SVGIG (reference sequence). For the CDR3, the DNA is TGTGCCTGGAGGGACCGAGGTCGCTCTGGAAACACCATATATTTT. It specifies CAWRDRGRSGNTIYF.

V and J are TRBV5-1 and TRBJ2-5, with D possibly matching TRBD2 (6 bases). The CDR3 extends over 12 amino acids. V was shortened by 4 bases and J by 4 bases, with 8 bases between the two germline ends. Germline lookup yields CDR1 SGHRS and CDR2 YFSETQ. The CDR3 loop is CASSRGLETQYF. CDR3 DNA sequence: TGCGCCAGCAGCAGGGGACTAGAGACCCAGTACTTC.

J is TRBJ1-1 and V is TRBV5-1; D perhaps matches TRBD1 (5 bases). This CDR3 has 15 amino acids. V dropped 3 bases and J dropped 6 bases, with 18 bases sitting between them. CDR1 is SGHRS and CDR2 is YFSETQ in the germline V gene. CDR3 region: CASSSQEPRTSEAFF. The CDR3 DNA sequence: TGCGCCAGCAGCTCACAGGAGCCGCGAACCTCTGAAGCTTTCTTT. The full variable domain, with the rest looked up from reference TRBV5-1 and TRBJ1-1, is KAGVTQTPRYLIKTRGQQVTLSCSPISGHRSVSWYQQTPGQGLQFLFEYFSETQRNKGNFPGRFSGRQFSNSRSEMNVSTLELGDSALYLCASSSQEPRTSEAFFGQGTRLTVV.

V gene TRBV5-4 combines with J gene TRBJ2-4, with 9 bases lining up with TRBD2. CDR1 and CDR2 from the germline V gene are SGHNT and YYREEE (reference sequence). CDR3 size: 12 residues. With 4 bases clipped from V and 12 bases from J, the junction kept 5 bases outside the gene matches. The CDR3 sequence: CASSSGGPSQYF. CDR3 coding DNA: TGTGCCAGCAGCAGCGGGGGGCCCTCTCAGTACTTC.

The genes are TRBV27 and TRBJ1-1, with D possibly matching TRBD1 (6 bases). Germline lookup yields CDR1 MNHEY and CDR2 SMNVEV (reference sequence). V was clipped by 10 bases and J by 9 bases, with 15 bases between them. CDR3 length: 11 residues. The CDR3 DNA reads TGTGCCACCCTTGCGGGGGGCAAAGCTTTCTTT. Protein sequence: CATLAGGKAFF.

CDR3 sequence: CSVDVGVQETQYF. Written as DNA, the CDR3 is TGCAGCGTTGACGTGGGGGTTCAAGAGACCCAGTACTTC. The chain is built from TRBV29-1 and TRBJ2-5; either TRBD1 or TRBD2 may supply D (5 bases each). This CDR3 has 13 residues. The germline V gene encodes CDR1 SQVTM and CDR2 ANQGSEA. V lost 3 bases, J lost 2 bases, and 10 bases lay in between. The variable domain in full, with the rest retrieved from reference TRBV29-1 and TRBJ2-5, is SAVISQKPSRDICQRGTSLTIQCQVDSQVTMMFWYRQQPGQSLTLIATANQGSEATYESGFVIDKFPISRPNLTFSTLTVSNMSPEDSSIYLCSVDVGVQETQYFGPGTRLLVL.

The chain links TRBV29-1 to TRBJ2-1; 9 positions agree with TRBD2. The junction had 4 bases not matched to a gene; V was cut back by 4 bases and J by 0 bases. The CDR3 is 15 amino acids. Germline CDR1 is SQVTM and CDR2 is ANQGSEA. In DNA form, the CDR3 reads TGCAGCGTTGCACATAGCGGGAGCTCCTACAATGAGCAGTTCTTC. This codes for CSVAHSGSSYNEQFF.

The gene calls are TRBV5-1 and TRBJ2-1; 10 positions match TRBD2. Germline assignment: CDR1 SGHRS and CDR2 YFSETQ. V shed 2 bases, J shed 0 bases, and the junction held 5 bases outside the gene matches. The CDR3 loop spans 17 amino acids. The CDR3 region has the DNA TGCGCCAGCAGCTTTGGACTAGCGGATCACTCCTACAATGAGCAGTTCTTC. Its translation is CASSFGLADHSYNEQFF.

V gene TRBV4-1 combines with J gene TRBJ1-1, with 9 bases that match TRBD1. The CDR3 covers 15 residues. The trim removed 3 bases at V and 5 bases at J, leaving 7 bases unmatched. Germline loops: CDR1 MGHRA, CDR2 YSYEKL. CDR3 residues: CASSHRDRVRTEAFF. As DNA, the CDR3 is TGCGCCAGCAGCCACAGGGACAGGGTTCGGACTGAAGCTTTCTTT.

The V gene is TRBV5-4, the J gene TRBJ1-6; no clear D. This CDR3 is built from 14 residues. Germline CDR1 and CDR2: SGHNT and YYREEE (reference sequence). The V gene lost 1 base and the J gene lost 9 bases, with 11 bases spanning the gap. The CDR3 sequence is CASSLQWLGSPLHF. CDR3 coding DNA: TGTGCCAGCAGCTTGCAGTGGCTGGGTTCACCCCTCCACTTT.

This clone occurred a few times. This chain uses TRBV4-2 with TRBJ2-1; 9 nucleotides match TRBD2. Per the germline V gene, CDR1 is LGHNA and CDR2 is YNFKEQ. CDR3 length: 15 residues. The junction had 9 bases not matched to a gene; V was cut back by 0 bases and J by 12 bases. CDR3 in DNA: TGTGCCAGCAGCCAAGAATGGCTAGCGGGATTTGGGCAGTTCTTC. It codes for CASSQEWLAGFGQFF.

J is TRBJ2-3 and V is TRBV4-1; D is ambiguous. The CDR3 consists of 11 residues. V shed 1 base and J shed 4 bases, with 0 bases lying between them. CDR1 is MGHRA, CDR2 YSYEKL, per germline. CDR3 protein: CASSQADTQYF. CDR3 DNA: TGCGCCAGCAGCCAAGCAGATACGCAGTATTTT.

This clone was seen only a few times. The chain is built from TRBV18 and TRBJ2-7; D gene uncertain. Germline V gene lookup returns CDR1 KGHSH and CDR2 LQKENI. The CDR3 spans 13 residues. Trimming took off 0 bases at V and 4 bases at J, with 7 bases between the two ends. As DNA, the CDR3 is TGTGCCAGCTCACCACCGAAGAGTTACGAGCAGTACTTC. This gives the protein CASSPPKSYEQYF.